Sequencing of this TCR beta chain was carried out in a study of blood T cells in healthy people across ages. The study's findings and limits: The study found more naive CD4+ cells and higher diversity in long-lived than aged donors. Roughly linear declines in TCR beta diversity per million T cells occurred with age.

Germline lookup yields CDR1 MNHEY and CDR2 SVGEGT. The CDR3 runs to 12 residues. As concerns this clonotype: Its specificity is unknown. With a much larger clone just one base away, this may be a read error.

A second PCR, run for about 7 to 11 cycles, used a sample-barcoded 5' primer plus a J-beta primer mix. TCRdb analysed the 5' RACE reads with MiXCR anew, one entry per CDR3 protein. Among more than 1.4 million distinct CDR3 sequences listed, 40% to 50% were seen once. The sequenced sample consisted of blood. This clonotype was sampled from a woman between 18 and 29 years old in good health. J is TRBJ2-3 and V is TRBV6-2 or TRBV6-3; D ambiguous. The CDR3 coding sequence is TGTGCCAGCAGCCATAACACAGATGCGCAGTATTTT. The encoded protein is CASSHNTDAQYF.